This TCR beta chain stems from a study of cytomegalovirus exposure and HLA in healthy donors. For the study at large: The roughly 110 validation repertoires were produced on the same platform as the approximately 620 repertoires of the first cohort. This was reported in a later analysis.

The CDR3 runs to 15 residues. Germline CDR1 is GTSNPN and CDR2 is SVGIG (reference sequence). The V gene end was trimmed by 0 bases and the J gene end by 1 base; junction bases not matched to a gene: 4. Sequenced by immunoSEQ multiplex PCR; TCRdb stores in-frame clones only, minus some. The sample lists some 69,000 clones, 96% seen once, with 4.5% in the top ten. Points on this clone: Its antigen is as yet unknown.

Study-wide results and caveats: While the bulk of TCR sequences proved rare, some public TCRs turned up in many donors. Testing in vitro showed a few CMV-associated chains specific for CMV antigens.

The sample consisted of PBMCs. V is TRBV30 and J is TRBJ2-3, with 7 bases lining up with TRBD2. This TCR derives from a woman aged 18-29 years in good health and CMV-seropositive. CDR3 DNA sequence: TGTGCCTGGAGTGTTTTGGGAGGGGGCACAGATACGCAGTATTTT. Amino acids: CAWSVLGGGTDTQYF.